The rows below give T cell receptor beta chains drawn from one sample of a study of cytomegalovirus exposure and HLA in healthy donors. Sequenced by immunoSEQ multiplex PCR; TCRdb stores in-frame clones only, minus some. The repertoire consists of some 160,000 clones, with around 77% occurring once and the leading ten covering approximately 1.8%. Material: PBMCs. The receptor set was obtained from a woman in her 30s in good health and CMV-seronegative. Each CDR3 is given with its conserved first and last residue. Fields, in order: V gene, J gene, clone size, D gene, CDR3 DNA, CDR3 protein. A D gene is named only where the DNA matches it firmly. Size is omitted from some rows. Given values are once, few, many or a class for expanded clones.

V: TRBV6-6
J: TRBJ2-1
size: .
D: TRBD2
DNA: TGTGCCAGCAGAGCGGGAGGGGCTGGTGAGCAGTTCTTC
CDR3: CASRAGGAGEQFF

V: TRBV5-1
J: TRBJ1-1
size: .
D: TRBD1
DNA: TGCGCCAGCAGCTTGGCCGGGACAGGCCACACTGAAGCTTTCTTT
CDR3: CASSLAGTGHTEAFF

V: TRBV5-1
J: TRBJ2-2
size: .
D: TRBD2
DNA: TGCGCCAGCAGCTATCAAAGCGGGAGTATCACCGGGGAGCTGTTTTTT
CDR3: CASSYQSGSITGELFF

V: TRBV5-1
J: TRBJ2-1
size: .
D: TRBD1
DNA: TGCGCCAGCAGCTTGGGGTTCCCGTCCGGGACAGGGTACCACAATGAGCAGTTCTTC
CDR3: CASSLGFPSGTGYHNEQFF

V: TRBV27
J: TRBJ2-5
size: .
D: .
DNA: TGTGCCAGCAGTTCATTCTTGTCCTTTCCGCGTCGAGAGACCCAGTACTTC
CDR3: CASSSFLSFPRRETQYF

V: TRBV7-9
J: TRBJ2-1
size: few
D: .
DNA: TGTGCCAGCAGCTCGGGGTTCTCCTACAATGAGCAGTTCTTC
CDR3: CASSSGFSYNEQFF

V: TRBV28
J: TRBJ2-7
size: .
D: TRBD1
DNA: TGTGCCACCATCGCCGGGACAGTTGAACCCCATACGATTTACGAGCAGTACTTC
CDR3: CATIAGTVEPHTIYEQYF

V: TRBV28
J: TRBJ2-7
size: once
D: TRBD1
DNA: TGTGCCAGCAGGGAGGCAGGGGGCGTCGACGAGCAGTACTTC
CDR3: CASREAGGVDEQYF

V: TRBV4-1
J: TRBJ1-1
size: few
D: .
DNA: TGCGCCAGCAGCCTAGAAGTAAGGGGCACTGAAGCTTTCTTT
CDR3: CASSLEVRGTEAFF

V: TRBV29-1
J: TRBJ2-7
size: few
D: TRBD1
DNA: TGCAGCGTGGAGACAGGGGGCTCCTACGAGCAGTACTTC
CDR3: CSVETGGSYEQYF

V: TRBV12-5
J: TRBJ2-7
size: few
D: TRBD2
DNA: TGTGCTAGTGGTTCCCGGACTAGGGCAAGCTCCTACGAGCAGTACTTC
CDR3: CASGSRTRASSYEQYF

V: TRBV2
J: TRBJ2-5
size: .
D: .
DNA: TGTGCCAGCAGTGAATTAGATTACCAAGAGACCCAGTACTTC
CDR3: CASSELDYQETQYF

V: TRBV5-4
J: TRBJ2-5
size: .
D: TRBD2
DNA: TGTGCCAGCAGCTTGGGCGGGTCCACGGGAGGGGAGACCCAGTACTTC
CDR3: CASSLGGSTGGETQYF

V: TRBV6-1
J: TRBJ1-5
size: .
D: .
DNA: TGTGCCAGCAGTGTGTCAGGGAACGGTCAGCCCCAGCATTTT
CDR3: CASSVSGNGQPQHF

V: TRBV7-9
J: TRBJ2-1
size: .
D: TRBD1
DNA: TGTGCCAGCAGCTTAGGGACAGGGAACAATGAGCAGTTCTTC
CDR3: CASSLGTGNNEQFF

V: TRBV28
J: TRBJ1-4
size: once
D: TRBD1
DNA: TGTGCCAGCAGGACAGGGATGGAAAAACTGTTTTTT
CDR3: CASRTGMEKLFF

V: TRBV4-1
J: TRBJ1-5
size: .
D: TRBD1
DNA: TGCGCCAGCAGCCAAGTTTTCGGGACAGGGGGGAGCAATCAGCCCCAGCATTTT
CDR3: CASSQVFGTGGSNQPQHF

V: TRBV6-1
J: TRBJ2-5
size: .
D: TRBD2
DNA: TGTGCCAGCAGTGGTTTTAGCGGGGGGAGGGGGGAGACCCAGTACTTC
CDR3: CASSGFSGGRGETQYF

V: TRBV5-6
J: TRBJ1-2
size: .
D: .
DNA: TGTGCCAGCACCTCACCTCGGGGAAGCACGGTACACTATGGCTACACCTTC
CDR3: CASTSPRGSTVHYGYTF

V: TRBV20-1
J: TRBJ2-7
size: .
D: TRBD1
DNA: TGCAGTGCTAGGGACAGGACTGAGCAGTACTTC
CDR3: CSARDRTEQYF

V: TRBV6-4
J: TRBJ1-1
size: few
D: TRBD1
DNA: TGTGCCAGCAACAGGGGGCAGGGTGAAGCTTTCTTT
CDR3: CASNRGQGEAFF

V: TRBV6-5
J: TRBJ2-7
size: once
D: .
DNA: TGTGCCAGCAGCCGTCAACTTTTTTCCTACGAGCAGTACTTC
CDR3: CASSRQLFSYEQYF

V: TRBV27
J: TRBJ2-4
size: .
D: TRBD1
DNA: TGTGCCAGCAGACAGGGGCTAGCCAAAAACATTCAGTACTTC
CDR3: CASRQGLAKNIQYF

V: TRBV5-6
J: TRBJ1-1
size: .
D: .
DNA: TGTGCCAGCAGCTTGTTTGCAGTCCGTCCTGAAGCTTTCTTT
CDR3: CASSLFAVRPEAFF

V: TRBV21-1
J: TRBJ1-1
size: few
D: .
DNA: TGTGCCAGCAGCAAGGGGCCTGGACAGGGGGGTTCGCACACTGAAGCTTTCTTT
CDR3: CASSKGPGQGGSHTEAFF

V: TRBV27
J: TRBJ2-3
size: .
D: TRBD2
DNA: TGTGCCAGCAGTTTGCTAGCGGGAGAAGCAGATACGCAGTATTTT
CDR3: CASSLLAGEADTQYF